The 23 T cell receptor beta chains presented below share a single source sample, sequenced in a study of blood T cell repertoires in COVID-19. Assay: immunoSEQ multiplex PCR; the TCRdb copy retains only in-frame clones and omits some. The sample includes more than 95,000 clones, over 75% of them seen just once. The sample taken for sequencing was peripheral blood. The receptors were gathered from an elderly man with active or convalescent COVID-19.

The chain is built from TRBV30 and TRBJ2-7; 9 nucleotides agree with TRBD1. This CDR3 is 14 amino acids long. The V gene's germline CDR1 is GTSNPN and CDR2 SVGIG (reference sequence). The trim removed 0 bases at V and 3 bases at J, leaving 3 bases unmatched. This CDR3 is CAWSVPGQGYEQYF. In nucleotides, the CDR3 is TGTGCCTGGAGTGTACCGGGACAGGGCTACGAGCAGTACTTC.

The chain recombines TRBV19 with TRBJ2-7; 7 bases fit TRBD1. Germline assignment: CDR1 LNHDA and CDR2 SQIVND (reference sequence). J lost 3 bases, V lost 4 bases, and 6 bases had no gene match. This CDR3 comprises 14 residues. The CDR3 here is CASSKTGSYYEQYF. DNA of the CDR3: TGTGCCAGTAGTAAGACAGGGTCCTACTACGAGCAGTACTTC.

The chain's CDR3 is CASSQVWADREERNTGELFF. The CDR3 DNA follows: TGCGCCAGCAGCCAAGTGTGGGCGGACAGGGAGGAACGGAACACCGGGGAGCTGTTTTTT. The chain uses TRBV4-1 and TRBJ2-2, with 8 bases aligning to TRBD1. Trimming removed 1 base from V and 1 base from J; junction bases left unmatched: 14. CDR3 length: 20 residues. Per the germline V gene, CDR1 is MGHRA and CDR2 is YSYEKL.

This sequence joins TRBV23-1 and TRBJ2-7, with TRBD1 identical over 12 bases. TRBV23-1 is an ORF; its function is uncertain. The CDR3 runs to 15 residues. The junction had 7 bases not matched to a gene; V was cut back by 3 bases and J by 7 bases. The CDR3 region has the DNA TGCGCCAGCAGTCATTGGGACAGGGGGCTTAGTGAGCAGTACTTC. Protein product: CASSHWDRGLSEQYF.

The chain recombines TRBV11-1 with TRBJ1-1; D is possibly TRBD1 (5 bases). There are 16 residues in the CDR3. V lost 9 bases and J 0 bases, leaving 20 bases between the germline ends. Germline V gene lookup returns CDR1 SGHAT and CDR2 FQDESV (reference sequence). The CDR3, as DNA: TGTGCCAGTAGCCAGGGTTCACTATTAATGAACACTGAAGCTTTCTTT. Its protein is CASSQGSLLMNTEAFF.

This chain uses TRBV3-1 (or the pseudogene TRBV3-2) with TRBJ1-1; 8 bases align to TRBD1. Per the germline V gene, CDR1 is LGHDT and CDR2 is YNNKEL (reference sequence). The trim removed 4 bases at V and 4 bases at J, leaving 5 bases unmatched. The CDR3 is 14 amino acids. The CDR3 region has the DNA TGTGCCAGCAGCCCCAGGGGGCAGGGCACTGAAGCTTTCTTT. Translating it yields CASSPRGQGTEAFF.

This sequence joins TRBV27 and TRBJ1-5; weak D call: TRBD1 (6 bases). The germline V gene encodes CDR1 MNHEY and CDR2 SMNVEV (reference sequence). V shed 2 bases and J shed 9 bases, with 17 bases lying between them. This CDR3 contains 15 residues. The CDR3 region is CASSLGQGWASPQHF. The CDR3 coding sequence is TGTGCCAGCAGTTTAGGGCAGGGGTGGGCATCGCCCCAGCATTTT.

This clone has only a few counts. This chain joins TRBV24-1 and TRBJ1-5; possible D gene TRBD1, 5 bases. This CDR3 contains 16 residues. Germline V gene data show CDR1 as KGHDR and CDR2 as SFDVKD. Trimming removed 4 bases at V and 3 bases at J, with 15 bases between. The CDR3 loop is CATSDPNQGNNQPQHF. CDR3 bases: TGTGCCACCAGTGACCCCAATCAGGGTAACAATCAGCCCCAGCATTTT.

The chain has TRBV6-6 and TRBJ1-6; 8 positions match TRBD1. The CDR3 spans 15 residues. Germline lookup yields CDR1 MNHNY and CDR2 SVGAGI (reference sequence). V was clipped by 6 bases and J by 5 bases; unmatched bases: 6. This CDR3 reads CASRPGTGNNSPLHF. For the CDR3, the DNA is TGTGCCAGCAGGCCCGGGACAGGCAATAATTCACCCCTCCACTTT.

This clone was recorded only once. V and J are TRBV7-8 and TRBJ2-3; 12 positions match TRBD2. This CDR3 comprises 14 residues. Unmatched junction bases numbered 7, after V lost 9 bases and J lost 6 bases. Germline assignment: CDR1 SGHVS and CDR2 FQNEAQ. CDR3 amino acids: CASLAGGRVDTQYF. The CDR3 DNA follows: TGTGCCAGTCTAGCGGGAGGGCGCGTGGATACGCAGTATTTT.

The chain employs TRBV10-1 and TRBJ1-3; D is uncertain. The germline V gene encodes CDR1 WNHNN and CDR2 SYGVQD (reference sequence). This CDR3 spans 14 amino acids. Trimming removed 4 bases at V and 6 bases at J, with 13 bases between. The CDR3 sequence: CASSVSRLENTIYF. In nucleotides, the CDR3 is TGCGCCAGCAGTGTCTCGCGGTTAGAAAACACCATATATTTT.

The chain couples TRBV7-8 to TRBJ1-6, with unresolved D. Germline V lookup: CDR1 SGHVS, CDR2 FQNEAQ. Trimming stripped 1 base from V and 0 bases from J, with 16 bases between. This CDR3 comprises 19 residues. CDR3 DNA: TGTGCCAGCAGCTTAGTACGAACGACTCTCGGCTCCTATAATTCACCCCTCCACTTT. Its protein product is CASSLVRTTLGSYNSPLHF.

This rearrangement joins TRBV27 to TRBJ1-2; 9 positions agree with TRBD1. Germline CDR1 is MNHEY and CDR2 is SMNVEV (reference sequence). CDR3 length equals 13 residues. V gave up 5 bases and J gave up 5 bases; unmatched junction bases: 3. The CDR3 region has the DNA TGTGCCAGCAGTCTAGGGACAGGGTATGGCTACACCTTC. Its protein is CASSLGTGYGYTF.

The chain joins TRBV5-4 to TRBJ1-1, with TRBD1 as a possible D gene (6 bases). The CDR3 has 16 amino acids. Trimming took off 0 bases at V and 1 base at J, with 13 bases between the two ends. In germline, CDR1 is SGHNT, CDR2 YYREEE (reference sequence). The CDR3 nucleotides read TGTGCCAGCAGCTTGGCCCTACGGACAGCGAACACTGAAGCTTTCTTT. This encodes CASSLALRTANTEAFF.

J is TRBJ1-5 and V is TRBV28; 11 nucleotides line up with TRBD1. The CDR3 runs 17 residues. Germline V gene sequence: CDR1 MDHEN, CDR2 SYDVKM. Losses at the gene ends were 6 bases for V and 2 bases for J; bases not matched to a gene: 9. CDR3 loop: CASSLWDRGSGNQPQHF. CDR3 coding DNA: TGTGCCAGCAGCCTTTGGGACAGGGGGTCGGGCAATCAGCCCCAGCATTTT.

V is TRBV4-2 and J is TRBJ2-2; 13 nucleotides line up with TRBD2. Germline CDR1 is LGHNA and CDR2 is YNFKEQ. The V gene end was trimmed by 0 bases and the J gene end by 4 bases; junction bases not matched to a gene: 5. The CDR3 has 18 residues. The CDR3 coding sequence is TGTGCCAGCAGCCAAGATATAGGGACTAGCGGGGTCACCGGGGAGCTGTTTTTT. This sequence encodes CASSQDIGTSGVTGELFF.

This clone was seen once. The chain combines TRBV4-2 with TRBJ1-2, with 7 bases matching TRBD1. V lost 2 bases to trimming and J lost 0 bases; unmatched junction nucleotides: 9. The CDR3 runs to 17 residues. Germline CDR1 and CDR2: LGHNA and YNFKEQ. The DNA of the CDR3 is TGTGCCAGCAGCCAACAGTACCGGGACAGCTCTAACTATGGCTACACCTTC. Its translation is CASSQQYRDSSNYGYTF.

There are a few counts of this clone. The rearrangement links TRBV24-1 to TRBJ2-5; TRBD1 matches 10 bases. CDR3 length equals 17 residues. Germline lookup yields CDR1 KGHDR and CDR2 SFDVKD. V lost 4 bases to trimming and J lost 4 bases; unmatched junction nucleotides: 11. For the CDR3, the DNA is TGTGCCACCAGTGAATCCAAGAGGACAGGGGGTCGAGAGACCCAGTACTTC. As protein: CATSESKRTGGRETQYF.

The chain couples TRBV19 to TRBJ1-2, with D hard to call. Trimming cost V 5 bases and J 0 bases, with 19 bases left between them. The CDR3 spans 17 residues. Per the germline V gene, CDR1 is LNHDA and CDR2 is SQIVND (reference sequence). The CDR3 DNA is TGTGCCAGTAGTCCCCGGGTCCCGAACGTGGCTAACTATGGCTACACCTTC. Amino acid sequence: CASSPRVPNVANYGYTF.

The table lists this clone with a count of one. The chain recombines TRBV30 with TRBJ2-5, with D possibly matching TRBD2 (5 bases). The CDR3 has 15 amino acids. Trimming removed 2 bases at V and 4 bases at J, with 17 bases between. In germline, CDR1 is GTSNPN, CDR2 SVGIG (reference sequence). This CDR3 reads CAWSLAGGGGETQYF. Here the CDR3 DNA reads TGTGCCTGGAGTCTCGCGGGCGGTGGAGGAGAGACCCAGTACTTC.

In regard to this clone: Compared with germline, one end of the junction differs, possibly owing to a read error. The DNA for the CDR3 is TGTACCAGCAGAAGGAGCGGATTATCCTACGAGCAGTACTTC. Amino acids: CTSRRSGLSYEQYF. The J gene is TRBJ2-7, the V gene TRBV2; a weak D match, TRBD2 (5 bases). This CDR3 is 14 amino acids long. Germline V gene lookup returns CDR1 SNHLY and CDR2 FYNNEI.

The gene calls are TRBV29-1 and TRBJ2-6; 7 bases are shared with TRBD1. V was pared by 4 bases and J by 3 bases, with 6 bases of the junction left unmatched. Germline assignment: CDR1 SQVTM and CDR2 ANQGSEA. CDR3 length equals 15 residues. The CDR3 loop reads CSVGDRVYGANVLTF. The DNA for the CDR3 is TGCAGCGTTGGCGACAGGGTTTATGGGGCCAACGTCCTGACTTTC. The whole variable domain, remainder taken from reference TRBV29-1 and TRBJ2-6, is SAVISQKPSRDICQRGTSLTIQCQVDSQVTMMFWYRQQPGQSLTLIATANQGSEATYESGFVIDKFPISRPNLTFSTLTVSNMSPEDSSIYLCSVGDRVYGANVLTFGAGSRLTVL.

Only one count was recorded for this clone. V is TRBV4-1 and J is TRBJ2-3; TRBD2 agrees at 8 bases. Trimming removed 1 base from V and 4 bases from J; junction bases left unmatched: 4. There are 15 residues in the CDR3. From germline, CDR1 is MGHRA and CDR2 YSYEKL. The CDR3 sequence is CASSQVGLVSDTQYF. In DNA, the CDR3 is TGCGCCAGCAGCCAAGTGGGACTAGTCTCAGATACGCAGTATTTT.